This paragraph covers one T cell receptor beta chain sequence. The data stem from a study of T cells in Graves' hyperthyroidism and ophthalmopathy. The source material, RNA transcripts, was used to amplify TCR beta CDR3 regions. With the HTBI primer set, the TCR CDR3 went through a first round of RT-PCR. TCRdb re-derived calls from the multiplex PCR reads in MiXCR, one entry per CDR3 protein. Among over 400,000 distinct CDR3 sequences listed, about 20% were seen once. The study excluded patients with uncontrolled infection, other autoimmune disease, pregnancy or lactation. Thyroid ultrasound, orbital computed tomography, clinical symptoms, and serum thyroxine and TRAb underpinned diagnoses. Fresh peripheral blood, 7.5 to 10 ml of it, supplied the PBMCs. Germline CDR1 is SQVTM and CDR2 is ANQGSEA. Deletions cut 0 bases from V and 7 bases from J, with 16 bases between. The CDR3 extends over 15 amino acids.

The material sequenced was blood. The chain uses TRBV29-1 and TRBJ2-1; D possibly corresponds to TRBD2 (5 bases). The receptor was isolated from a woman between 65 and 79 years old with Graves' ophthalmopathy. CDR3 residues: CSVEDEGAPGNEQFF. The CDR3 coding sequence is TGCAGCGTTGAAGATGAGGGTGCCCCGGGAAATGAGCAGTTCTTC.